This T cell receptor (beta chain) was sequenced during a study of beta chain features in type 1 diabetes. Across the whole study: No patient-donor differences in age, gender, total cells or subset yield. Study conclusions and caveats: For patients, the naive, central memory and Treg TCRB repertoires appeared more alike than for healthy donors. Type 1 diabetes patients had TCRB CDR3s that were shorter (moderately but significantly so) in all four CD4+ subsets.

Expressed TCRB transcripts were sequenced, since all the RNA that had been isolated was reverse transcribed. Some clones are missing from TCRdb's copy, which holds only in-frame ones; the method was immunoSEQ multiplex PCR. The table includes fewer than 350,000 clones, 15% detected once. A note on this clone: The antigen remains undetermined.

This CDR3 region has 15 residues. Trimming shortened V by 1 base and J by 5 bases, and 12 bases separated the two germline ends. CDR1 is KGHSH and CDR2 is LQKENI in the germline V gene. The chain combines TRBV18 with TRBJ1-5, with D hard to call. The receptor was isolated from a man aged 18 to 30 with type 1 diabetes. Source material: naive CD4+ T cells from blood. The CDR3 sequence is CASSPQSSSDQPQHF. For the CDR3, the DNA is TGTGCCAGCTCACCACAGTCTTCATCAGATCAGCCCCAGCATTTT.